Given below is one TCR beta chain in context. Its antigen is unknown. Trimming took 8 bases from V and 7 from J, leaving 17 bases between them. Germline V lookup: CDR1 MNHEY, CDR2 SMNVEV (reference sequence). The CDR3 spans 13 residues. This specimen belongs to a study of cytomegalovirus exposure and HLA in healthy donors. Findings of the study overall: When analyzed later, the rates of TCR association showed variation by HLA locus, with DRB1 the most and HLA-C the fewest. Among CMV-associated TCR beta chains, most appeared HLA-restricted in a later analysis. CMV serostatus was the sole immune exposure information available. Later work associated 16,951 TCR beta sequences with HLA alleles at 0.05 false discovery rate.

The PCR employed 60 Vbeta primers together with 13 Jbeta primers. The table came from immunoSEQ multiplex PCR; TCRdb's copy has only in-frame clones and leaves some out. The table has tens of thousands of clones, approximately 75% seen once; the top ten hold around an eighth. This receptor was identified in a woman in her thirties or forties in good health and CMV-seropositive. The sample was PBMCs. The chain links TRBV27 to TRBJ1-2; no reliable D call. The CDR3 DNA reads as TGTGCCAGCGGGAGGGATTATTCTCTTGGCTACACCTTC. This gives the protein CASGRDYSLGYTF.